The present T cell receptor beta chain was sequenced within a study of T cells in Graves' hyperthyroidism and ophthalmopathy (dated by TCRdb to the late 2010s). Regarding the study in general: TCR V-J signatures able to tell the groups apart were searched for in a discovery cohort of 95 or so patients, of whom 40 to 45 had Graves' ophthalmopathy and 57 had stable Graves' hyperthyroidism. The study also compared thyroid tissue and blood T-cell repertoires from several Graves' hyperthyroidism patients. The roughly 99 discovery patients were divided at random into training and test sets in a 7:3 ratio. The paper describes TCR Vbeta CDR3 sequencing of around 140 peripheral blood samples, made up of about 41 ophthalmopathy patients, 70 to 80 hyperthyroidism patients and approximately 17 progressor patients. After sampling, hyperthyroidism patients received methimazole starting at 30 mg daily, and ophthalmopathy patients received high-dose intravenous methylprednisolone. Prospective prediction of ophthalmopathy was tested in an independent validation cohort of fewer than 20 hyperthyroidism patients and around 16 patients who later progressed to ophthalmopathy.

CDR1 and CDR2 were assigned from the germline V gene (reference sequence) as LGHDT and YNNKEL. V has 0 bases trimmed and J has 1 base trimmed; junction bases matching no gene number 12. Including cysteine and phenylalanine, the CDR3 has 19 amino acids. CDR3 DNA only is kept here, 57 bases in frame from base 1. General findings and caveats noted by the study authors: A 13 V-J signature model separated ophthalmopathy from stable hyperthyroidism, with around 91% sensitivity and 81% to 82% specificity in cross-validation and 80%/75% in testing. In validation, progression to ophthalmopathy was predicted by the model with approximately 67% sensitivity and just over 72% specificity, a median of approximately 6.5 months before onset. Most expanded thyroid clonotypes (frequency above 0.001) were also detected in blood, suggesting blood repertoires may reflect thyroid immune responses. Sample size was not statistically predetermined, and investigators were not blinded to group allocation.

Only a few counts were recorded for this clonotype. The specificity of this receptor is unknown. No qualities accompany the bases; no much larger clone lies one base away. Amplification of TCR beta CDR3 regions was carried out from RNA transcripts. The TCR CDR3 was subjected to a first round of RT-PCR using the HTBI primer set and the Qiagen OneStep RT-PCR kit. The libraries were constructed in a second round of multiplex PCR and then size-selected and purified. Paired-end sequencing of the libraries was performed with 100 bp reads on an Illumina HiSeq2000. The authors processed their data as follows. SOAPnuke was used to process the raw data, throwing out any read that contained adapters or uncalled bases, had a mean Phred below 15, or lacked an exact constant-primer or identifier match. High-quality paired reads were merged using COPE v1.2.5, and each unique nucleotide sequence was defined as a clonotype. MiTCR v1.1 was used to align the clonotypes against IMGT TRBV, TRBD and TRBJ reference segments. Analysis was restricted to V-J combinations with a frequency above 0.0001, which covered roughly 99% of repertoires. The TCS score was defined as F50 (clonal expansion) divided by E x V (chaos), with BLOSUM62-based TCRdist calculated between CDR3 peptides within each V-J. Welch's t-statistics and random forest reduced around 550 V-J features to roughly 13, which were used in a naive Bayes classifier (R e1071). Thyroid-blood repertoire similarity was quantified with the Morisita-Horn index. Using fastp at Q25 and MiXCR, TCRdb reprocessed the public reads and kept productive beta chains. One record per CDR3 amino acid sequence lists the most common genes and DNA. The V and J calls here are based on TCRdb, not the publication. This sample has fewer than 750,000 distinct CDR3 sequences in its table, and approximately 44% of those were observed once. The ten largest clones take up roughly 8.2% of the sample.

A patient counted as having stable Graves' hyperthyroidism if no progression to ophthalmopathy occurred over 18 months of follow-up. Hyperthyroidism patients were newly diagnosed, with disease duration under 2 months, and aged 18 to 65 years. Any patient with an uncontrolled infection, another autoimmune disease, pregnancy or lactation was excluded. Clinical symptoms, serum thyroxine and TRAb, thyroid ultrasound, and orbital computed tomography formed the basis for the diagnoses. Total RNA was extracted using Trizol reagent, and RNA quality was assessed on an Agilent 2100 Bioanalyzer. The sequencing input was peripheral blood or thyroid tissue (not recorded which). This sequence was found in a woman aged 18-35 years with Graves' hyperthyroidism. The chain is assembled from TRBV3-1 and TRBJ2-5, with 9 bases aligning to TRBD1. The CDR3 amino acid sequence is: CASSQEGGQGGKSQETQYF. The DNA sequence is TGTGCCAGCAGCCAAGAGGGGGGACAGGGAGGGAAGTCCCAAGAGACCCAGTACTTC.